This record covers a single TCR beta chain. This entry comes from a study of T cells expressing NK-cell markers. In the study overall: Eight donors were sequenced, of whom seven were HCMV-seropositive, while the remaining one was HCMV-seronegative.

TCRdb reanalyzed the 5' RACE reads and collapses them to one entry per CDR3 protein, without DNA. This repertoire comprises under 600,000 distinct CDR3 sequences; its ten largest clones make up almost 1.5%. This CDR3 spans 16 amino acids. CDR1 and CDR2 from the germline V gene are DFQATT and SNEGSKA (reference sequence). The sequencing sample was made of blood T cells: a sorted CD56 or NKG2C T cell subset, CD4+ or CD8+ T cells, or bulk PBMC T cells (not recorded which). This chain joins TRBV20-1 and TRBJ2-1; the D call from TCRdb, TRBD2, cannot be confirmed without DNA. This TCR was recovered from a woman between 50 and 59 years old in good health. The CDR3: CSARAAGRSLVGEQFF.